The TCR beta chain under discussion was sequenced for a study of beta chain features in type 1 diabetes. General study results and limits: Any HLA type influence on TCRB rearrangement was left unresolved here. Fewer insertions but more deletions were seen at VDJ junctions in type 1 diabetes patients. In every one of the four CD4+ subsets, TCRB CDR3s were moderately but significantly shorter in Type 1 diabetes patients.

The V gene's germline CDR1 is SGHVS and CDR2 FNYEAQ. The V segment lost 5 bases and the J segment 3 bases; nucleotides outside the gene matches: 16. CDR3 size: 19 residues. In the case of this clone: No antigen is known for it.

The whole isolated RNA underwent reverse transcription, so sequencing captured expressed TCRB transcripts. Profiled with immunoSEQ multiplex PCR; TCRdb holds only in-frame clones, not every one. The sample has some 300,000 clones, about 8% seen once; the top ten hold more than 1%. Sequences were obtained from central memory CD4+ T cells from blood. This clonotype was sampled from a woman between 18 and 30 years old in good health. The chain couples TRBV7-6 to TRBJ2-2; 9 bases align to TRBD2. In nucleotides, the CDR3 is TGTGCCAGCAGCCGAATTAGCGGGGGCGCCGGATTCGACACCGGGGAGCTGTTTTTT. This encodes CASSRISGGAGFDTGELFF.